The 31 T cell receptor beta chains reported below all come from one sample, sequenced in a study of T cells after yellow fever vaccination. MiXCR, applied by TCRdb to the 5' RACE reads, yields one record per CDR3 protein. This table has some 350,000 distinct CDR3 sequences, over 3.5% appearing once. The input for sequencing was PBMCs, taken 5 days after the yellow fever booster vaccination. The receptors shown here come from a man in his late teens or twenties who received the YFV17D yellow fever vaccine.

This clonotype was detected only a few times. The CDR3 protein is CASSVARGNEQFF. The CDR3 DNA reads as TGTGCCAGCAGCGTAGCTCGGGGAAATGAGCAGTTCTTC. The rearrangement uses TRBV9 and TRBJ2-1; tentative D call: TRBD2 (5 bases). Between the trimmed V and J ends, which lost 0 bases and 7 bases, there was a span of 8 bases. In germline, CDR1 is SGDLS, CDR2 YYNGEE. The CDR3 sequence is 13 residues long.

This clonotype was seen many times. V gene TRBV7-8 combines with J gene TRBJ2-2; D uncertain. Between the trimmed V and J ends, which lost 6 bases and 7 bases, there was a span of 12 bases. Germline CDR1 and CDR2: SGHVS and FQNEAQ. The CDR3 spans 13 residues. CDR3 nucleotide sequence: TGTGCCAGCAGTCTAGGGTCCGGCGGGGAGCTGTTTTTT. Protein: CASSLGSGGELFF. The full variable domain, rest sourced from reference TRBV7-8 and TRBJ2-2, is GAGVSQSPRYKVAKRGQDVALRCDPISGHVSLFWYQQALGQGPEFLTYFQNEAQLDKSGLPSDRFFAERPEGSVSTLKIQRTQQEDSAVYLCASSLGSGGELFFGEGSRLTVL.

This clonotype was seen many times. The V call is TRBV5-1, the J call TRBJ2-3, with D possibly TRBD1 on 6 matching bases. CDR1 is SGHRS, CDR2 YFSETQ, per germline. Trimming removed 0 bases at V and 0 bases at J, with 8 bases between. The CDR3 runs to 15 residues. CDR3 DNA: TGCGCCAGCAGCTTGGGGACAGAGAGCACAGATACGCAGTATTTT. Amino acid sequence: CASSLGTESTDTQYF.

This clonotype was observed a few times. The chain combines TRBV7-2 with TRBJ1-1; 8 nucleotides align to TRBD1. Trimming took 0 bases from V and 7 from J; bases not matched to a gene: 7. The CDR3 consists of 15 residues. CDR1 is SGHTA and CDR2 is FQGNSA in the germline V gene. CDR3 bases: TGTGCCAGCAGCTTAGCGACAGGGGCCACGGGTGAAGCTTTCTTT. Its protein product is CASSLATGATGEAFF. The full variable domain, in which reference TRBV7-2 and TRBJ1-1 provide the parts outside the CDR3, is GAGVSQSPSNKVTEKGKDVELRCDPISGHTALYWYRQSLGQGLEFLIYFQGNSAPDKSGLPSDRFSAERTGGSVSTLTIQRTQQEDSAVYLCASSLATGATGEAFFGQGTRLTVV.

In its sample, this clonotype was seen a few times. The rearrangement links TRBV6-2 or TRBV6-3 to TRBJ2-4; D call uncertain. CDR1 is MNHEY and CDR2 is SVGEGT in the germline V gene. CDR3 size: 16 residues. Deletions cut 6 bases from V and 2 bases from J, with 17 bases between. The CDR3 here is CASSLLVDLSKNIQYF. The CDR3 bases are TGTGCCAGCAGCCTACTGGTGGATCTGTCCAAAAACATTCAGTACTTC.

This sequence joins TRBV7-6 and TRBJ2-2; no reliable D call. V lost 4 bases and J 2 bases, leaving 5 bases between the germline ends. Per germline, CDR1 SGHVS and CDR2 FNYEAQ. The CDR3 contains 13 residues. Written as DNA, the CDR3 is TGTGCCAGCAGCTGGAGAAACACCGGGGAGCTGTTTTTT. It codes for CASSWRNTGELFF.

V is TRBV29-1 and J is TRBJ2-5, with 7 bases fitting TRBD2. The CDR3 loop spans 16 amino acids. Germline CDR1 reads SQVTM; CDR2 reads ANQGSEA. The V segment lost 3 bases and the J segment 7 bases; nucleotides outside the gene matches: 17. CDR3 region: CSVEGSVTSPLATQYF. The CDR3 DNA reads as TGCAGCGTTGAGGGGTCGGTGACTAGCCCACTCGCGACCCAGTACTTC.

This clonotype was found many times. The chain joins TRBV4-1 to TRBJ1-3; D not resolved. V shed 4 bases and J shed 4 bases, with 17 bases lying between them. The CDR3 is made up of 16 amino acids. CDR1 and CDR2 (germline): MGHRA, YSYEKL. CDR3 sequence: CASSLAEGGRGNTIYF. The CDR3 nucleotides read TGCGCCAGCAGCCTTGCTGAGGGAGGGCGAGGAAACACCATATATTTT.

This chain joins TRBV27 and TRBJ1-2; no reliable D call. The length of the CDR3 is 13 residues. CDR1 and CDR2 from the germline V gene are MNHEY and SMNVEV (reference sequence). The V and J ends lost 3 bases and 4 bases respectively, with 9 bases between them. CDR3 in DNA: TGTGCCAGCAGTTTTGAGGGCACCTATGGCTACACCTTC. Translated: CASSFEGTYGYTF.

This clonotype turned up a few times. This rearrangement joins TRBV4-1 to TRBJ1-1, with D unresolved. The CDR3 is 14 residues long. Trimming removed 2 bases from V and 1 base from J, with 8 bases in between. Per the germline V gene, CDR1 is MGHRA and CDR2 is YSYEKL. CDR3 coding DNA: TGCGCCAGCAGCCAATACACGGGGAACACTGAAGCTTTCTTT. It translates to CASSQYTGNTEAFF.

This clonotype has a handful of counts. The chain employs TRBV11-2 and TRBJ1-4; 8 bases match TRBD1. The CDR3 runs to 13 residues. CDR1 SGHAT and CDR2 FQNNGV come from the germline V gene. The V gene end was trimmed by 5 bases and the J gene end by 8 bases; junction bases not matched to a gene: 4. The CDR3 DNA reads as TGTGCCAGCAGCCCGCGGACAGGGGAAAAACTGTTTTTT. Protein product: CASSPRTGEKLFF.

The table lists this clonotype with many counts. The V gene is TRBV12-3 or TRBV12-4, the J gene TRBJ1-5; D is uncertain. The ends were cut back, 0 bases at V and 0 bases at J, with 3 bases in the middle. This CDR3 is built from 14 residues. The CDR3 sequence: CASSLAYSNQPQHF. The DNA for the CDR3 is TGTGCCAGCAGTTTAGCCTATAGCAATCAGCCCCAGCATTTT.

This sequence joins TRBV4-1 and TRBJ1-1; perhaps TRBD1 as D (5 bases). V was shortened by 4 bases and J by 2 bases, with 14 bases between the two germline ends. CDR3 size: 15 residues. Germline V CDR1 and CDR2: MGHRA, YSYEKL. The chain's CDR3 is CASSRGLGVNTEAFF. For the CDR3, the DNA is TGCGCCAGCAGCCGGGGACTCGGGGTAAACACTGAAGCTTTCTTT.

V is TRBV27 and J is TRBJ2-7; 10 bases line up with TRBD2. Germline V gene lookup returns CDR1 MNHEY and CDR2 SMNVEV (reference sequence). With 5 bases clipped from V and 3 bases from J, the junction kept 4 bases outside the gene matches. This CDR3 has 14 amino acids. CDR3 protein: CASSPLAGVYEQYV. CDR3 DNA sequence: TGTGCCAGCAGTCCCCTAGCGGGGGTCTACGAGCAGTACGTC.

The J gene is TRBJ2-1, the V gene TRBV5-1; 10 bases line up with TRBD2. Germline values: CDR1 SGHRS, CDR2 YFSETQ. The CDR3 runs to 15 residues. The ends lost 0 bases at V and 10 bases at J; junction bases unmatched: 7. The CDR3 loop reads CASSLVSGGAEEQFF. CDR3 nucleotide sequence: TGCGCCAGCAGCTTGGTCAGCGGGGGGGCCGAGGAGCAGTTCTTC.

This clonotype was recorded at least ten times. V is TRBV20-1 and J is TRBJ1-2; possibly TRBD1 for D (5 bases). Germline CDR1 is DFQATT and CDR2 is SNEGSKA (reference sequence). V was shortened by 6 bases and J by 0 bases, with 14 bases between the two germline ends. This CDR3 region has 14 residues. The DNA for the CDR3 is TGCAGTGCGCCGGAGGGGATTACTAACTATGGCTACACCTTC. Translating gives CSAPEGITNYGYTF.

V usage is TRBV12-3 or TRBV12-4 and J usage is TRBJ2-3, with D uncertain. The CDR3 is 14 residues long. Between the trimmed V and J ends, which lost 11 bases and 0 bases, there was a span of 15 bases. This CDR3 is CASCPTVSTDTQYF. The CDR3 coding sequence is TGTGCCTCCTGCCCGACGGTTAGCACAGATACGCAGTATTTT.

This clonotype occurred a few times. The rearrangement links TRBV6-2 or TRBV6-3 to TRBJ2-2, with 10 bases identical to TRBD2. The V gene end was trimmed by 7 bases and the J gene end by 4 bases; junction bases not matched to a gene: 9. The germline CDR1 and CDR2 sequences are MNHEY and SVGEGT. The CDR3 extends over 16 amino acids. CDR3 residues: CASTSGGAPRTGELFF. DNA of the CDR3: TGTGCCAGCACTAGCGGGGGAGCTCCCCGCACCGGGGAGCTGTTTTTT.

The rearrangement uses TRBV28 and TRBJ1-1; TRBD1 agrees at 8 bases. The CDR3 is 12 residues long. The V gene's germline CDR1 is MDHEN and CDR2 SYDVKM. V lost 3 bases and J lost 7; bases outside the gene matches: 1. The CDR3 DNA reads as TGTGCCAGCAGTTTGACAGGGGATGAAGCTTTCTTT. Its protein product is CASSLTGDEAFF.

This sequence joins TRBV4-1 and TRBJ1-4; the D is unclear. This CDR3 comprises 15 residues. V lost 5 bases, J lost 2 bases, and 12 bases lay in between. CDR1 is MGHRA, CDR2 YSYEKL, per germline. The CDR3 DNA reads TGCGCCAGCAGCGTCCGGGCCGGGACTAATGAAAAACTGTTTTTT. Protein product: CASSVRAGTNEKLFF.

V usage is TRBV20-1 and J usage is TRBJ2-6; no definite D call. CDR3 length: 15 amino acids. The V and J ends lost 3 bases and 0 bases respectively, with 9 bases between them. Looked up from germline, CDR1 is DFQATT and CDR2 is SNEGSKA (reference sequence). CDR3 coding DNA: TGCAGTGCTAGGGGCAGAAGCTCTGGGGCCAACGTCCTGACTTTC. Its translation is CSARGRSSGANVLTF.

The sample holds many counts of this clonotype. The chain is built from TRBV5-1 and TRBJ2-3; D not certain. V was clipped by 0 bases and J by 4 bases, with 15 bases between them. Per germline, CDR1 SGHRS and CDR2 YFSETQ. The CDR3 covers 16 residues. CDR3 nucleotides: TGCGCCAGCAGCTTGGAGAGGCGTGTTGGGGCAGATACGCAGTATTTT. This sequence encodes CASSLERRVGADTQYF.

The chain employs TRBV4-3 and TRBJ2-3; D gene uncertain. Trimming shortened V by 0 bases and J by 4 bases, and 8 bases separated the two germline ends. The CDR3 loop spans 14 amino acids. Per germline, CDR1 LGHNA and CDR2 YSLEER. The CDR3 here is CASSQDKRPDTQYF. The CDR3, as DNA: TGCGCCAGCAGCCAAGATAAGAGGCCAGATACGCAGTATTTT.

This clonotype was observed many times. This chain joins TRBV7-2 and TRBJ2-5, with TRBD2 as a possible D gene (6 bases). The germline V gene has CDR1 SGHTA and CDR2 FQGNSA. With 2 bases removed from V and 5 bases from J, the gap between germline ends came to 12 bases. There are 14 residues in the CDR3. The CDR3 sequence is CASSLMVAGETQYF. The CDR3 DNA reads as TGTGCCAGCAGCTTAATGGTGGCGGGGGAGACCCAGTACTTC.

The rearrangement links TRBV29-1 to TRBJ2-5; TRBD2 matches 10 bases. This CDR3 is 16 amino acids long. Germline V gene data show CDR1 as SQVTM and CDR2 as ANQGSEA. The trim removed 1 base at V and 1 base at J, leaving 6 bases unmatched. CDR3 residues: CSVEGSASGGQETQYF. CDR3 DNA: TGCAGCGTTGAAGGATCGGCTAGCGGGGGCCAAGAGACCCAGTACTTC. Filled out from reference TRBV29-1 and TRBJ2-5, the complete variable domain reads SAVISQKPSRDICQRGTSLTIQCQVDSQVTMMFWYRQQPGQSLTLIATANQGSEATYESGFVIDKFPISRPNLTFSTLTVSNMSPEDSSIYLCSVEGSASGGQETQYFGPGTRLLVL.

This clonotype was seen many times. The gene calls are TRBV6-2 or TRBV6-3 and TRBJ2-7; TRBD1 matches at 8 bases. This CDR3 spans 15 amino acids. With V trimmed by 6 bases and J by 2 bases, 9 bases remained unmatched. Germline loops: CDR1 MNHEY, CDR2 SVGEGT. CDR3 amino acids: CASSPGQGPAYEQYV. DNA for the CDR3: TGTGCCAGCAGCCCCGGACAGGGTCCGGCCTACGAGCAGTACGTC.

The table lists this clonotype with a few counts. The chain combines TRBV5-6 with TRBJ2-5; 7 bases align to TRBD1. The CDR3 sequence is 17 residues long. V lost 0 bases and J lost 1; bases outside the gene matches: 9. Germline V lookup: CDR1 SGHDT, CDR2 YYEEEE. CDR3 DNA sequence: TGTGCCAGCAGCTTGGTAGGGGCAGGGGGTTTCCAAGAGACCCAGTACTTC. Its translation: CASSLVGAGGFQETQYF. Together with reference TRBV5-6 and TRBJ2-5, the CDR3 gives the full variable domain: DAGVTQSPTHLIKTRGQQVTLRCSPKSGHDTVSWYQQALGQGPQFIFQYYEEEERQRGNFPDRFSGHQFPNYSSELNVNALLLGDSALYLCASSLVGAGGFQETQYFGPGTRLLVL.

This clonotype was picked up a small number of times. The rearrangement links TRBV7-2 to TRBJ2-5; 12 bases agree with TRBD2. V trimming: 1 base; J trimming: 4 bases; junction bases outside the gene matches: 4. The CDR3 runs 16 residues. The germline V gene has CDR1 SGHTA and CDR2 FQGNSA. The CDR3 nucleotides read TGTGCCAGCAGCTTAGGACTAGCGGGGGCAGGAGAGACCCAGTACTTC. Translating it yields CASSLGLAGAGETQYF. Drawing the rest from reference TRBV7-2 and TRBJ2-5, the complete variable domain is GAGVSQSPSNKVTEKGKDVELRCDPISGHTALYWYRQSLGQGLEFLIYFQGNSAPDKSGLPSDRFSAERTGGSVSTLTIQRTQQEDSAVYLCASSLGLAGAGETQYFGPGTRLLVL.

This clonotype was seen at least ten times. This chain uses TRBV6-5 with TRBJ1-2; D gene unclear. The V end was cut by 5 bases, the J end by 1 base, with 8 bases between. This CDR3 contains 13 residues. Germline V gene lookup returns CDR1 MNHEY and CDR2 SVGAGI. The CDR3 here is CASSPGSNYGYTF. Here the CDR3 DNA reads TGTGCCAGCAGTCCGGGAAGTAACTATGGCTACACCTTC.

This chain uses TRBV3-1 with TRBJ2-5, with 8 nucleotides matching TRBD2. Germline CDR1 is LGHDT and CDR2 is YNNKEL (reference sequence). J gave up 4 bases and V 1 base, and 8 bases lay outside the gene matches. The CDR3 totals 16 residues. The CDR3 DNA follows: TGTGCCAGCAGCCAAGGGTCGGGGGGGCTTGGAGAGACCCAGTACTTC. This sequence encodes CASSQGSGGLGETQYF.

In its sample, this clonotype was seen a few times. The chain uses TRBV29-1 and TRBJ2-1; TRBD2 matches at 12 bases. The CDR3 runs to 17 residues. CDR1 is SQVTM and CDR2 is ANQGSEA in the germline V gene. V lost 6 bases, J lost 0 bases, and 9 bases stayed unmatched. The CDR3 DNA is TGCAGCGTGGATGGGACTAGCGGGCCCTACTCCTACAATGAGCAGTTCTTC. It specifies CSVDGTSGPYSYNEQFF.